These T cell receptor beta chains were read from a single sample in a study of T cell changes during pregnancy in multiple sclerosis. Sequenced by immunoSEQ multiplex PCR; TCRdb stores in-frame clones only, minus some. The repertoire holds about 40,000 clones, with 92% as singletons. Sequencing used CD8+ T cells from peripheral blood mononuclear cells, obtained in the first trimester of pregnancy. The receptors were gathered from a female donor with multiple sclerosis, enrolled in a pregnancy study. Each CDR3 is given with its conserved first and last residue. Each record gives: clone size, D gene, V gene, J gene, CDR3 protein, CDR3 DNA. D genes are given only for firm matches. Only part of the rows carry a size: once, few, many, or a class if the clone is expanded.

>NA|TRBD1|TRBV11-3|TRBJ1-1
CASSPTGGSTEAFF
TGTGCCAGCAGCCCCACAGGGGGAAGCACTGAAGCTTTCTTT
>NA|TRBD2|TRBV5-6|TRBJ2-7
CASKSGGASYEQYF
TGTGCCAGCAAAAGCGGGGGGGCCTCCTACGAGCAGTACTTC
>NA|TRBD2|TRBV4-1|TRBJ2-1
CASSPFGAGGPLDYNEQFF
TGCGCCAGCAGCCCCTTTGGGGCGGGGGGTCCCTTGGACTACAATGAGCAGTTCTTC
>once|NA|TRBV5-1|TRBJ1-1
CASTGADTEAFF
TGCGCCAGCACAGGGGCGGACACTGAAGCTTTCTTT
>NA|NA|TRBV2|TRBJ1-1
CAIGGAGGTEAFF
TGTGCCATCGGGGGGGCGGGAGGGACTGAAGCTTTCTTT
>NA|TRBD2|TRBV6-4|TRBJ2-3
CASSTSGGTDTQYF
TGTGCCAGCAGTACTAGCGGGGGCACAGATACGCAGTATTTT
>NA|TRBD2|TRBV7-6|TRBJ2-1
CASTGGAGKVFF
TGTGCCAGCACCGGGGGGGCAGGAAAGGTGTTCTTC
>NA|TRBD1|TRBV4-1|TRBJ1-3
CASSQEDREDNTIYF
TGCGCCAGCAGCCAAGAGGACAGGGAGGACAACACCATATATTTT
>NA|TRBD1|TRBV10-3|TRBJ2-3
CAISDPDRGNTQYF
TGTGCCATCAGTGATCCCGACAGGGGCAATACGCAGTATTTT
>once|NA|TRBV6-1|TRBJ1-6
CASSESQGLNSPLHF
TGTGCCAGCAGTGAATCGCAGGGGCTTAATTCACCCCTCCACTTT
>NA|TRBD2|TRBV5-6|TRBJ2-1
CASSHGTSGDREYNEQFF
TGTGCCAGCAGCCACGGGACTAGCGGGGATAGGGAGTACAATGAGCAGTTCTTC
>once|NA|TRBV2|TRBJ2-5
CASSGLPGPETQYF
TGTGCCAGCAGTGGGTTGCCAGGCCCGGAGACCCAGTACTTC
>NA|NA|TRBV7-9|TRBJ1-1
CASSPTGGGNTEAFF
TGTGCCAGCAGCCCCACGGGGGGCGGAAACACTGAAGCTTTCTTT
>NA|TRBD1|TRBV5-6|TRBJ1-2
CASSLGQGWGYTF
TGTGCCAGCAGCTTGGGACAGGGATGGGGCTACACCTTC
>NA|TRBD1|TRBV9|TRBJ2-7
CASSGSGGEIYEQYF
TGTGCCAGCAGCGGGTCAGGGGGCGAGATCTACGAGCAGTACTTC
>NA|TRBD1|TRBV11-2|TRBJ1-4
CASSLGQGEREKLFF
TGTGCCAGCAGCTTAGGGCAGGGGGAGCGTGAAAAACTGTTTTTT
>NA|NA|TRBV9|TRBJ2-3
CASSVAGISTDTQYF
TGTGCCAGCAGCGTAGCGGGGATTAGCACAGATACGCAGTATTTT
>NA|TRBD2|TRBV7-9|TRBJ2-5
CASSFAGDQETQYF
TGTGCCAGCAGCTTTGCGGGGGACCAAGAGACCCAGTACTTC
>NA|NA|TRBV5-1|TRBJ2-4
CASSLDRRF
TGCGCCAGCAGCTTGGACCGCCGGTTC
>NA|TRBD2|TRBV9|TRBJ2-7
CASSVEGLAGVYEQYF
TGTGCCAGCAGCGTAGAGGGACTAGCGGGGGTCTACGAGCAGTACTTC
>NA|NA|TRBV6-4|TRBJ1-2
CASSEGAGAGDYGYTF
TGTGCCAGCAGTGAGGGGGCAGGGGCCGGCGACTATGGCTACACCTTC
>NA|NA|TRBV9|TRBJ2-3
CASSVEEWGTDTQYF
TGTGCCAGCAGCGTAGAGGAGTGGGGCACAGATACGCAGTATTTT
>NA|NA|TRBV4-1|TRBJ2-1
CASSLQGGDEQFF
TGCGCCAGCAGCCTCCAGGGGGGCGATGAGCAGTTCTTC
>NA|TRBD2|TRBV11-2|TRBJ2-1
CASSFQRGETNEQFF
TGTGCCAGCAGCTTCCAGCGGGGGGAGACGAATGAGCAGTTCTTC
>once|NA|TRBV6-6|TRBJ1-2
CASSYSRQEEAYGYTF
TGTGCCAGCAGTTACTCGAGACAGGAGGAAGCCTATGGCTACACCTTC
>NA|NA|TRBV7-9|TRBJ2-2
CASSLPDIAGELFF
TGTGCCAGCAGCCTACCGGACATCGCCGGGGAGCTGTTTTTT
>NA|NA|TRBV27|TRBJ2-5
CASSLSAAGAGETQYF
TGTGCCAGCAGTTTATCGGCTGCAGGGGCCGGCGAGACCCAGTACTTC
>NA|TRBD1|TRBV18|TRBJ1-2
CASSPRDREVLYGYTF
TGTGCCAGCTCACCCCGGGACAGGGAAGTTCTCTATGGCTACACCTTC
>NA|NA|TRBV2|TRBJ1-1
CASSEVPQKNTEAFF
TGTGCCAGCAGTGAAGTCCCCCAGAAGAACACTGAAGCTTTCTTT
>NA|NA|TRBV11-1|TRBJ2-1
CASSLNSYNEQFF
TGTGCCAGCAGCTTGAACAGCTACAATGAGCAGTTCTTC
>NA|NA|TRBV11-2|TRBJ2-1
CASSLGRGNYNEQFF
TGTGCCAGCAGCTTGGGGCGGGGTAACTACAATGAGCAGTTCTTC
>NA|NA|TRBV2|TRBJ1-1
CASSERQNTEAFF
TGTGCCAGCAGTGAACGACAGAACACTGAAGCTTTCTTT
>NA|TRBD2|TRBV6-5|TRBJ2-3
CATTLAGHSTDTQYF
TGTGCCACGACTTTAGCGGGGCATAGCACAGATACGCAGTATTTT
>NA|NA|TRBV7-9|TRBJ1-1
CASSLAGTPGRYTEAFF
TGTGCCAGCAGCTTAGCGGGGACTCCCGGGCGGTACACTGAAGCTTTCTTT
>NA|TRBD1|TRBV27|TRBJ2-1
CASSLTGGNEQFF
TGTGCCAGCAGTCTGACAGGGGGAAATGAGCAGTTCTTC
>NA|TRBD1|TRBV4-1|TRBJ2-7
CASSQDPGQGAHEQYF
TGCGCCAGCAGCCAAGATCCCGGACAGGGGGCCCACGAGCAGTACTTC
>NA|NA|TRBV5-6|TRBJ1-5
CASSRGGIGNQPQHF
TGTGCCAGCAGCCGAGGGGGAATCGGCAATCAGCCCCAGCATTTT
>once|TRBD1|TRBV10-3|TRBJ2-2
CATYPQGAGGGELFF
TGTGCCACTTACCCTCAGGGGGCCGGTGGCGGGGAGCTGTTTTTT
>NA|TRBD1|TRBV27|TRBJ1-2
CASSLKGGVVGFNYGYTF
TGTGCCAGCAGTTTGAAAGGGGGCGTAGTTGGATTCAACTATGGCTACACCTTC
>NA|TRBD1|TRBV15|TRBJ2-5
CATSGTGGDSETQYF
TGTGCCACCTCCGGGACAGGGGGCGATTCTGAGACCCAGTACTTC
>NA|TRBD2|TRBV5-1|TRBJ2-3
CASSLAGGRTDTQYF
TGCGCCAGCAGCTTGGCGGGGGGGCGAACAGATACGCAGTATTTT
>NA|TRBD2|TRBV27|TRBJ2-1
CASSLGGGYNEQFF
TGTGCCAGCAGTTTGGGGGGGGGTTACAATGAGCAGTTCTTC
>NA|NA|TRBV27|TRBJ1-2
CASRSGSYGYTF
TGTGCCAGCAGGTCAGGCTCCTATGGCTACACCTTC
>few|TRBD1|TRBV6-1|TRBJ2-3
CASSGGQDFTDTQYF
TGTGCCAGCAGTGGGGGACAGGACTTCACAGATACGCAGTATTTT
>NA|NA|TRBV13|TRBJ1-4
CASSLAGANRVEKLFF
TGTGCCAGCAGCTTAGCAGGGGCGAACAGGGTTGAAAAACTGTTTTTT
>NA|TRBD1|TRBV7-8|TRBJ1-2
CASSLGTGGFRDGYTF
TGTGCCAGCAGCTTAGGGACAGGGGGCTTTCGGGATGGCTACACCTTC
>NA|TRBD1|TRBV27|TRBJ1-5
CASSLTGGNQPQHF
TGTGCCAGCAGCCTTACAGGGGGCAATCAGCCCCAGCATTTT
>NA|TRBD1|TRBV5-1|TRBJ2-7
CASRSDRAPYEQYF
TGCGCCAGCAGATCAGACAGGGCCCCCTACGAGCAGTACTTC
>once|TRBD2|TRBV7-3|TRBJ2-3
CASSSSGGGYTDTQYF
TGTGCCAGCAGCTCCTCTGGCGGGGGGTACACAGATACGCAGTATTTT
>NA|NA|TRBV9|TRBJ2-5
CASSVVGDQETQYF
TGTGCCAGCAGCGTAGTAGGGGATCAAGAGACCCAGTACTTC
>once|TRBD1|TRBV19|TRBJ1-5
CASSGQGHQPQHF
TGTGCCAGTAGCGGACAGGGGCATCAGCCCCAGCATTTT
>NA|TRBD2|TRBV29-1|TRBJ2-5
CSAPGGALETQYF
TGCAGCGCCCCCGGGGGGGCTTTAGAGACCCAGTACTTC
>NA|TRBD2|TRBV15|TRBJ2-3
CATSQTGTSQSDTQYF
TGTGCCACCAGCCAGACCGGGACTAGTCAGTCAGATACGCAGTATTTT
>NA|TRBD2|TRBV27|TRBJ2-3
CASRPFLAGGAADTQYF
TGTGCCAGCAGGCCTTTTCTAGCGGGGGGGGCGGCAGATACGCAGTATTTT
>NA|NA|TRBV5-4|TRBJ2-7
CASSPTSFDEQYF
TGTGCCAGCAGTCCGACTAGTTTCGACGAGCAGTACTTC
>NA|TRBD1|TRBV2|TRBJ1-5
CASSPGTDNQPQHF
TGTGCCAGCAGTCCCGGGACAGATAATCAGCCCCAGCATTTT
>NA|NA|TRBV7-9|TRBJ2-7
CASSLDRQPYEQYF
TGTGCCAGCAGCTTAGACAGACAGCCCTACGAGCAGTACTTC
>NA|NA|TRBV27|TRBJ2-3
CASSPRVIFSDTQYF
TGTGCCAGCAGCCCCCGGGTGATCTTTAGTGATACGCAGTATTTT
>NA|NA|TRBV5-4|TRBJ1-2
CASSPYALTGWEGYTF
TGTGCCAGCAGCCCGTACGCCCTGACAGGATGGGAAGGCTACACCTTC
>NA|NA|TRBV4-1|TRBJ2-3
CASSQGSTITDTQYF
TGCGCCAGCAGCCAAGGCTCGACTATCACAGATACGCAGTATTTT